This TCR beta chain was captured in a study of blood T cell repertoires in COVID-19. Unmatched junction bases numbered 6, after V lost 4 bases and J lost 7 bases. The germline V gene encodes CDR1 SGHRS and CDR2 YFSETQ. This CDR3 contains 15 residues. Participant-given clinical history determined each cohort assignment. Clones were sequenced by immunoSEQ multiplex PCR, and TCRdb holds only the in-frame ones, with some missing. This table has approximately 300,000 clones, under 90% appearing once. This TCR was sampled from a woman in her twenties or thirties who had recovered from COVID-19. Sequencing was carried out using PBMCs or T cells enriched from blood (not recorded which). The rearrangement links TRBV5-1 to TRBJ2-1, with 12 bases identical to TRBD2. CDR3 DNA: TGCGCCAGCAGCCAGACTAGCGGGAGAGAAAATGAGCAGTTCTTC. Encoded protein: CASSQTSGRENEQFF.